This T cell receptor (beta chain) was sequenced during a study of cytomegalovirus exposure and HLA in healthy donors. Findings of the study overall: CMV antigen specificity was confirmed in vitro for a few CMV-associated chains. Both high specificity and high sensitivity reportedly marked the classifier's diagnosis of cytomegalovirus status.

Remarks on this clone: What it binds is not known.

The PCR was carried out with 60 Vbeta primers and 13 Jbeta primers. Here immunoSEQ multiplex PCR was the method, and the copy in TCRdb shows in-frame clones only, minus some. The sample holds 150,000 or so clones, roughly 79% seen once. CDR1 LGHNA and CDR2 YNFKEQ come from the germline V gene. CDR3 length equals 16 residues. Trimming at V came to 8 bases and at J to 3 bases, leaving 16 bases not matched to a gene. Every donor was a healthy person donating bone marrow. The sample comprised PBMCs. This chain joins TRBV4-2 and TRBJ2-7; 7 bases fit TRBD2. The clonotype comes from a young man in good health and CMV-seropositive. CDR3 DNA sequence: TGTGCCAGCGGACTTCTGTTCGGGACTACGAGCTACGAGCAGTACTTC. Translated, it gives CASGLLFGTTSYEQYF.